The rows below give T cell receptor beta chains drawn from one sample of a study of OX40 agonist ivuxolimab in advanced cancers. Sequenced by immunoSEQ multiplex PCR; TCRdb stores in-frame clones only, minus some. The table lists about 77,000 clones, around 83% of them singletons. The specimen was CD4+ or CD8+ T cells sorted from blood, collected in a trial of the OX40 agonist ivuxolimab. The receptors derive from an adult with an advanced solid tumor such as melanoma, head and neck, liver or kidney cancer. Each CDR3 is given with its conserved first and last residue. D genes are given only for firm matches. Size is stated for part of the rows, as once, few or many counts, or as a class when the clone is expanded.

>once|TRBD1|16|TRBJ2-3|TRBV5-6
TGTGCCAGCAGCATATTCGGACAGGGGGCAATAGATACGCAGTATTTT
CASSIFGQGAIDTQYF
>.|TRBD1|14|TRBJ1-1|TRBV5-4
TGTGCCAGCAGCTTCAGGGGGCAGGGCACTGAAGCTTTCTTT
CASSFRGQGTEAFF
>.|.|15|TRBJ2-2|TRBV14
TGTGCCAGCAGCCACTCTTTTATAAGGACCGGGGAGCTGTTTTTT
CASSHSFIRTGELFF
>.|.|15|TRBJ2-3|TRBV18
TGTGCCAGCTCACCCCGTACGGGAGGCACAGATACGCAGTATTTT
CASSPRTGGTDTQYF
>.|TRBD1|15|TRBJ2-7|TRBV7-9
TGTGCCAGCAGAGCTGCCGGGACAGCTATTTACGAGCAGTACTTC
CASRAAGTAIYEQYF
>.|.|15|TRBJ2-6|TRBV5-1
TGCGCCAGCAGCTATGGCCTTTCTGGGGCCAACGTCCTGACTTTC
CASSYGLSGANVLTF
>.|.|12|TRBJ2-1|TRBV2
TGTGCCAGCAACCGGGCTTACAATGAGCAGTTCTTC
CASNRAYNEQFF
>.|TRBD1|13|TRBJ1-2|TRBV5-4
TGTGCCAGCAGCTACGAGACAGGGAACGGCTACACCTTC
CASSYETGNGYTF
>.|.|15|TRBJ1-1|TRBV6-1
TGTGCCAGCAGTAAACAGGTAGCCGAGTCGACTGAAGCTTTCTTT
CASSKQVAESTEAFF
>.|.|16|TRBJ2-5|TRBV5-6
TGTGCCAGCAGCTTTCGACAGCCAGGAGTGCAAGAGACCCAGTACTTC
CASSFRQPGVQETQYF
>.|TRBD2|14|TRBJ2-1|TRBV15
TGTGCCACCAGCCTTGGACTAGATCCCAGGGAGCAGTTCTTC
CATSLGLDPREQFF
>.|TRBD1|15|TRBJ1-2|TRBV4-1
TGCGCCAGCAGCCAAGATGAGACAGGGGGCTATGGCTACACCTTC
CASSQDETGGYGYTF
>few|.|15|TRBJ1-4|TRBV28
TGTGCCAGCACCTCGGGGAGTGCAACTAATGAAAAACTGTTTTTT
CASTSGSATNEKLFF
>.|.|14|TRBJ2-5|TRBV6-5
TGTGCCAGCAGCTGGGGCCCAAGGGGCGAGACCCAGTACTTC
CASSWGPRGETQYF
>.|.|16|TRBJ1-1|TRBV2
TGTGCCAGCGCTCCCGGAGCAGGGGCTAGGAACACTGAAGCTTTCTTT
CASAPGAGARNTEAFF
>.|TRBD2|15|TRBJ2-1|TRBV7-3
TGTGCCAGCAGCCCTCGGACTAGCCGCGACAATGAGCAGTTCTTC
CASSPRTSRDNEQFF
>.|TRBD2|17|TRBJ2-1|TRBV11-3
TGTGCCAGCAGCTCCCCCGGGACTAGCGGGGGGTACAATGAGCAGTTCTTC
CASSSPGTSGGYNEQFF
>.|TRBD1|15|TRBJ2-2|TRBV19
TGTGCCAGTAGTATAGGCAGGGGGAGTACCGGGGAGCTGTTTTTT
CASSIGRGSTGELFF
>.|TRBD1|14|TRBJ2-7|TRBV2
TGTGCCAGCAGGCCCCGACAGGGCCCCTACGAGCAGTACTTC
CASRPRQGPYEQYF
>.|.|14|TRBJ2-7|TRBV5-4
TGTGCCAGCAGTTTATCCAGAAAATCCTACGAGCAGTACTTC
CASSLSRKSYEQYF
>.|.|16|TRBJ2-6|TRBV6-5
TGTGCCAGCAGTTACTCGATTAACTCTGGGGCCAACGTCCTGACTTTC
CASSYSINSGANVLTF
>.|.|13|TRBJ2-3|TRBV19
TGTGCCACCAATAAGGGGCAGGCAGATACGCAGTATTTT
CATNKGQADTQYF
>once|TRBD2|17|TRBJ2-3|TRBV5-1
TGCGCCAGCAGCCCCAAGGCCCTAGCGGCTAGCACAGATACGCAGTATTTT
CASSPKALAASTDTQYF
>once|TRBD2|12|TRBJ2-3|TRBV2
TGTGCCGGCCGGGGGGGGTCAGATACGCAGTATTTT
CAGRGGSDTQYF
>.|.|12|TRBJ1-2|TRBV6-6
TGTGCCAGCAGTTACCTGACTTATGGCTACACCTTC
CASSYLTYGYTF
>.|.|17|TRBJ1-5|TRBV28
TGTGCCAGCAGTCCGCCTCCCAGGGTGAGGAGCAATCAGCCCCAGCATTTT
CASSPPPRVRSNQPQHF
>.|.|14|TRBJ1-2|TRBV6-5
TGTGCCAGCACTCTAGGGTCCTCAGCCGGCGGCTACACCTTC
CASTLGSSAGGYTF
>once|.|14|TRBJ2-7|TRBV7-7
TGTGCCAGCAGCAAATCTACTACGACCTACGAGCAGTACTTC
CASSKSTTTYEQYF
>.|TRBD1|15|TRBJ1-1|TRBV30
TGTGCCTGGAGCCCACGGGACAGGGGCTACACTGAAGCTTTCTTT
CAWSPRDRGYTEAFF
>.|.|14|TRBJ1-2|TRBV6-6
TGTGCCAGCAGTTACTCGGAAACAGAAGGAGGCTACACCTTC
CASSYSETEGGYTF
>.|TRBD2|16|TRBJ2-1|TRBV2
TGTGCCAGCAGTGGGGGGGGACTTGGGTCTGAAAATGAGCAGTTCTTC
CASSGGGLGSENEQFF
>.|.|17|TRBJ2-1|TRBV9
TGTGCCAGCAGCGCGTCTTTATCTAGGACCGATTACAATGAGCAGTTCTTC
CASSASLSRTDYNEQFF
>.|.|14|TRBJ1-1|TRBV18
TGTGCCAGCTCACCAGCCCCTGGAGGCACTGAAGCTTTCTTT
CASSPAPGGTEAFF
>once|TRBD1|14|TRBJ1-4|TRBV6-5
TGTGCCAGCAGTTACAGGGGGCGCGGGGAAAAACTGTTTTTT
CASSYRGRGEKLFF
>once|.|15|TRBJ1-6|TRBV6-1
TGTGCCAGCAGTGATTACCAGCCTTCGGAGTCACCCCTCCACTTT
CASSDYQPSESPLHF
>.|TRBD2|14|TRBJ2-7|TRBV7-8
TGTGCCAGCAGCTCCCGGGGGGGCGGCTACGAGCAGTACTTC
CASSSRGGGYEQYF
>.|TRBD2|16|TRBJ2-7|TRBV5-4
TGTGCCAGCAGCTCTCGGACTAGCGGGAGGATAAGCGAGCAGTACTTC
CASSSRTSGRISEQYF
>.|.|14|TRBJ1-3|TRBV19
TGTGCCAGTAGTAAGGAGGTTACGGGAAACACCATATATTTT
CASSKEVTGNTIYF
>.|.|14|TRBJ1-4|TRBV5-1
TGCGCCAGCAGCTCGACGGGCGGTAATGAAAAACTGTTTTTT
CASSSTGGNEKLFF
>once|TRBD2|15|TRBJ2-7|TRBV11-3
TGTGCCAGCAGTACTGACTCGGGGGGGAGGTACGAGCAGTACTTC
CASSTDSGGRYEQYF
>.|.|15|TRBJ2-7|TRBV28
TGTGCCAGCAGTACGCTGCCAACCACGGGCGCCGAGCAGTACTTC
CASSTLPTTGAEQYF
>.|.|17|TRBJ1-3|TRBV6-1
TGTGCCAGCAGTGTTGAAGGGAGCTGGGTGTCTGGAAACACCATATATTTT
CASSVEGSWVSGNTIYF
>.|.|16|TRBJ1-2|TRBV5-1
TGCGCCAGCAGCTTGGCCCGGCAGATTGATAACTATGGCTACACCTTC
CASSLARQIDNYGYTF
>.|TRBD2|16|TRBJ2-1|TRBV9
TGTGCCAGCAGCTATGGCGGGACTAGCGGGGGCAATGAGCAGTTCTTC
CASSYGGTSGGNEQFF
>.|TRBD1|13|TRBJ1-5|TRBV27
TGTGCCAGCAGTTGGACAGGGCTTCAGCCCCAGCATTTT
CASSWTGLQPQHF
>.|.|11|TRBJ2-5|TRBV7-9
TGTGCCAGCAGCGGGTTAGAGACCCAGTACTTC
CASSGLETQYF
>.|.|12|TRBJ2-2|TRBV19
TGTGCCAGTAGTAGGTTGGGCGGGGAGCTGTTTTTT
CASSRLGGELFF
>once|.|13|TRBJ1-1|TRBV10-3
TGTGCCACTCGACCTATTGGGGGCACTGAAGCTTTCTTT
CATRPIGGTEAFF
>.|TRBD2|14|TRBJ2-1|TRBV9
TGTGCCAGCAGCGCGGGACTAGCGGGGGGTGAGCAGTTCTTC
CASSAGLAGGEQFF
>.|.|14|TRBJ2-3|TRBV27
TGTGCCAGCAGTTTAACAGGGAGGGAAGATACGCAGTATTTT
CASSLTGREDTQYF
>.|.|13|TRBJ1-1|TRBV11-3
TGTGCCAGCAGTAAAAATTTGAACACTGAAGCTTTCTTT
CASSKNLNTEAFF
>.|.|15|TRBJ2-7|TRBV13
TGTGCCAGCAGCCTCGGGCAGGCGAGCTCCTACGAGCAGTACTTC
CASSLGQASSYEQYF
>.|.|14|TRBJ1-1|TRBV21-1
TGTGCCAGCAGCAAAGCGAAAGGCGGTCATGAAGCTTTCTTT
CASSKAKGGHEAFF
>.|.|15|TRBJ1-6|TRBV6-5
TGTGCCAGCAGTCTCCGGGACGGCCTCAATTCACCCCTCCACTTT
CASSLRDGLNSPLHF
>.|.|16|TRBJ1-3|TRBV28
TGTGCCAGCAGTGGAAGAAAATTCCTCTCTGGAAACACCATATATTTT
CASSGRKFLSGNTIYF
>.|.|11|TRBJ2-3|TRBV30
TGTGCCTGGAGTGCGGGAGATACGCAGTATTTT
CAWSAGDTQYF
>.|.|13|TRBJ1-3|TRBV7-6
TGTGCCAGCACGGACGACTCTGGAAACACCATATATTTT
CASTDDSGNTIYF
>.|.|15|TRBJ1-6|TRBV27
TGCGCCAGCAGTCCCTGGTGGCAGTATAATTCACCCCTCCACTTT
CASSPWWQYNSPLHF
>.|TRBD2|15|TRBJ2-3|TRBV11-2
TGTGCCAGCAGACCTCTAGCGGCACGGACAGATACGCAGTATTTT
CASRPLAARTDTQYF